Sequencing of this TCR beta chain was carried out in a study of CD8 T cells in ankylosing spondylitis. Study-level points and caveats: Prior work had noted some motif variants in reactive arthritis blood and synovial fluid. Disease-associated clones were reportedly significantly overrepresented in matched ankylosing spondylitis synovial fluid. What seemed typical of ankylosing spondylitis blood was a TCR beta motif built from eight highly homologous variants. With a CD8+ phenotype, disease-linked clones were relatively rare in peripheral blood.

With molecular barcodes, quantitative 5'-RACE was used to make the TCR beta libraries. TCRdb redid the calling of the 5' RACE reads with MiXCR, one entry per CDR3 protein. Seen here are about 400,000 distinct CDR3 sequences, about 20% observed once, and the top ten hold around 16%. As to this clonotype: Its target is unknown.

The CDR3 contains 16 residues. Per germline, CDR1 SGHRS and CDR2 YFSETQ. The ends were cut back, 0 bases at V and 6 bases at J, with 15 bases in the middle. The TCR originated in a male donor with ankylosing spondylitis. The chain recombines TRBV5-1 with TRBJ2-2; D tentatively reads TRBD1 or TRBD2 (5 bases each). The sequenced sample consisted of blood, either unsorted or a sorted T cell fraction (not recorded which). For the CDR3, the DNA is TGCGCCAGCAGCTTGGTCAGGGAGCGTGATGCCGGGGAGCTGTTTTTT. It yields the protein CASSLVRERDAGELFF.